Below, 5 T cell receptor beta chains from the same sample are listed, as sequenced in a study of blood T cell repertoires in COVID-19. Repertoires were generated with immunoSEQ multiplex PCR, while TCRdb's copy carries only in-frame clones and drops some. The table lists about 190,000 clones, around nine tenths of them singletons. Sequencing was carried out using peripheral blood. The receptors originated from a man aged 25 to 45 with acute or convalescent COVID-19.

The chain joins TRBV11-2 to TRBJ2-7, with 14 bases lining up with TRBD2. The germline V gene encodes CDR1 SGHAT and CDR2 FQNNGV. This CDR3 contains 18 residues. The trim removed 3 bases at V and 1 base at J, leaving 8 bases unmatched. CDR3 residues: CASSLTTSGGVISYEQYF. The CDR3 coding sequence is TGTGCCAGCAGCTTGACGACTAGCGGGGGGGTTATATCCTACGAGCAGTACTTC.

About this clone: Additional DNA sequences in this sample encode the identical CDR3. V usage is TRBV27 and J usage is TRBJ1-1; D is unclear. V was trimmed by 3 bases and J by 1 base, leaving 6 bases between them. The CDR3 sequence is 13 residues long. Germline lookup yields CDR1 MNHEY and CDR2 SMNVEV (reference sequence). The CDR3 here is CASSLSRNTEAFF. In DNA, the CDR3 is TGTGCCAGCAGTTTGTCCAGGAACACTGAAGCTTTCTTT.

This chain uses TRBV28 with TRBJ2-1, with 14 positions matching TRBD2. The ends lost 9 bases at V and 7 bases at J; junction bases unmatched: 11. The germline V gene has CDR1 MDHEN and CDR2 SYDVKM. The CDR3 totals 16 residues. The CDR3 DNA follows: TGTGCCAGTCACCGACCGGGACTAGCGGGAGTAAATGAGCAGTTCTTC. Its translation is CASHRPGLAGVNEQFF. The variable domain in full, with the rest retrieved from reference TRBV28 and TRBJ2-1, is DVKVTQSSRYLVKRTGEKVFLECVQDMDHENMFWYRQDPGLGLRLIYFSYDVKMKEKGDIPEGYSVSREKKERFSLILESASTNQTSMYLCASHRPGLAGVNEQFFGPGTRLTVL.

The CDR3 nucleotides are TGTGCCAGTTTCCAGGCGAACACCGGGGAGCTGTTTTTT. As protein: CASFQANTGELFF. The chain has TRBV28 and TRBJ2-2; D not certain. Between the trimmed V and J ends, which lost 9 bases and 0 bases, there was a span of 8 bases. In germline, CDR1 is MDHEN, CDR2 SYDVKM. CDR3 size: 13 residues.

The chain employs TRBV5-8 and TRBJ1-5; D unclear. CDR1 and CDR2 from the germline V gene are SGHTS and YDEGEE. This CDR3 is 16 amino acids long. Trimming took 5 bases from V and 6 from J, leaving 21 bases between them. The CDR3 protein is CASSPPNSRIGQPQHF. Written as DNA, the CDR3 is TGTGCCAGCAGTCCACCTAATTCCAGGATCGGTCAGCCCCAGCATTTT.